The clone carrying this T cell receptor (beta chain) was recorded only once. The germline V gene encodes CDR1 KGHSH and CDR2 LQKENI. The CDR3 is 16 amino acids. The V gene end was trimmed by 3 bases and the J gene end by 6 bases; junction bases not matched to a gene: 7. TCRdb's table, derived via immunoSEQ multiplex PCR, lists solely in-frame clones and lacks some. This repertoire shows 240,000 or so clones, more than 75% found once; its top ten account for more than 0.95%. The sample belongs to a study of blood T cell repertoires in COVID-19. Whole-study context: Acute and convalescent COVID-19 samples came from the United States, Italy and Spain.

The TCR comes from a woman in her 40s who had recovered from COVID-19. What was sequenced was peripheral blood. This rearrangement joins TRBV18 to TRBJ2-2; TRBD1 matches 10 bases. This chain's CDR3 is CASSPGTGVTAGELFF. The CDR3 coding sequence is TGTGCCAGCTCACCGGGGACAGGGGTTACCGCCGGGGAGCTGTTTTTT.